This TCR beta chain derives from a study of cytomegalovirus exposure and HLA in healthy donors. Healthy people donating bone marrow made up the donors. The PCR used 60 Vbeta and 13 Jbeta primers. Repertoires were generated with immunoSEQ multiplex PCR, while TCRdb's copy carries only in-frame clones and drops some. The sample lists 100,000 to 150,000 clones, 65% to 90% occurring once. Trimming removed 4 bases from V and 2 bases from J, with 11 bases in between. The CDR3 runs to 14 residues. The germline gives CDR1 MNHEY, CDR2 SVGAGI. V usage is TRBV6-5 and J usage is TRBJ1-1; D not resolved. Sequencing input: PBMCs. This clonotype was obtained from a man aged 18 to 29 in good health and CMV-seronegative. The CDR3 bases are TGTGCCAGCAGTTTCGGAGAAGGAAACACTGAAGCTTTCTTT. This encodes CASSFGEGNTEAFF.